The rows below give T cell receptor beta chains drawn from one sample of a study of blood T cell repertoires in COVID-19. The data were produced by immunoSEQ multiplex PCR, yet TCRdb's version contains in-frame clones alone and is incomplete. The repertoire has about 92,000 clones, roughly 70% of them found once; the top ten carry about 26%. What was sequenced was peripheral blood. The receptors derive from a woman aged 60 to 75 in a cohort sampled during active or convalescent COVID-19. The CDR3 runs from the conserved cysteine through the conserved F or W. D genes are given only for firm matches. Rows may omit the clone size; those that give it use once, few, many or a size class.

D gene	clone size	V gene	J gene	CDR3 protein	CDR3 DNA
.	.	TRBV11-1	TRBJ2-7	CASSLDSASLTYEQYF	TGTGCCAGCAGCTTAGATTCGGCTAGCTTAACCTACGAGCAGTACTTC
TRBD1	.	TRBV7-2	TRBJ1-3	CASSRTGALAGNTIYF	TGTGCCAGCAGCAGGACAGGGGCACTGGCTGGAAACACCATATATTTT
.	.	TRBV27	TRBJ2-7	CASSLLAASREQYF	TGTGCCAGCAGTTTATTGGCGGCATCGCGAGAGCAGTACTTC
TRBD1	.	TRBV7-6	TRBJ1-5	CASRRQGVPRVPQHF	TGTGCCAGCAGACGCCAGGGGGTACCCAGGGTGCCCCAGCATTTT
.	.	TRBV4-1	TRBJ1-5	CVSSQESGRGRGQPQHF	TGCGTCAGCAGCCAAGAATCTGGACGGGGGAGAGGCCAGCCCCAGCATTTT
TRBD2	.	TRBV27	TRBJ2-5	CASSFGGGEETQYF	TGTGCCAGCAGTTTTGGCGGGGGGGAAGAGACCCAGTACTTC
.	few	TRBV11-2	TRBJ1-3	CASSLNGNSLGNTIYF	TGTGCCAGCAGCTTAAACGGTAACAGCCTCGGAAACACCATATATTTT
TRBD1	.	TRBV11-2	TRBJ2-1	CASSLNHRDRTYNEQFF	TGTGCCAGCAGCTTGAACCACCGGGACAGAACCTACAATGAGCAGTTCTTC
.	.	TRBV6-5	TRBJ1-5	CASSPMANQPQHF	TGTGCCAGCAGCCCCATGGCCAATCAGCCCCAGCATTTT
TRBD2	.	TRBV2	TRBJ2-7	CASSSGGAYEQYF	TGTGCCAGCTCCAGCGGGGGGGCCTACGAGCAGTACTTC
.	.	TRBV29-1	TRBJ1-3	CSVVRDPGNTIYF	TGCAGCGTTGTCAGGGATCCTGGAAACACCATATATTTT
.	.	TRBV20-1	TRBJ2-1	CSASSSNPTTYNEQFF	TGCAGTGCTAGTTCTTCAAACCCCACAACATACAATGAGCAGTTCTTC
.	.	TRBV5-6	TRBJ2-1	CASSLRLQNEQFF	TGTGCCAGCAGCTTAAGACTTCAGAATGAGCAGTTCTTC
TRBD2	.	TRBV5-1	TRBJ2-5	CASSSPGLAGGQGTQYF	TGCGCCAGCAGCTCCCCGGGACTAGCGGGGGGGCAAGGGACCCAGTACTTC
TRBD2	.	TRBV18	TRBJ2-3	CASSPGAGVVTDTQYF	TGTGCCAGCTCACCGGGAGCGGGGGTTGTCACAGATACGCAGTATTTT
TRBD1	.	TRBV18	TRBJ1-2	CASSWGQLGYGYTF	TGTGCCAGCTCATGGGGACAGCTCGGCTATGGCTACACCTTC
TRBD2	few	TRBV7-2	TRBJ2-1	CASSFSGGINNEQFF	TGTGCCAGCAGCTTTAGCGGGGGCATCAACAATGAGCAGTTCTTC
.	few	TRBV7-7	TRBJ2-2	CASSLGSGAQGPGELFF	TGTGCTAGCAGCTTAGGGTCGGGAGCGCAAGGTCCCGGGGAGCTGTTTTTT
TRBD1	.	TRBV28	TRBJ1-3	CASKRQGASGNTIYF	TGTGCCAGCAAACGACAGGGGGCTTCTGGAAACACCATATATTTT
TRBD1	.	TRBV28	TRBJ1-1	CASRGTGSVGGTEAFF	TGTGCCAGCAGGGGGACAGGGTCTGTTGGGGGCACTGAAGCTTTCTTT
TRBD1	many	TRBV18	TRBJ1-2	CASSHDRGLGYGYTF	TGTGCCAGCTCACACGACAGGGGGCTTGGCTATGGCTACACCTTC
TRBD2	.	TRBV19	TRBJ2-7	CASRGGETYEQYF	TGTGCCAGCCGGGGGGGAGAGACCTACGAGCAGTACTTC
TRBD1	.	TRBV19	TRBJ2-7	CASSRDRGFYEQYF	TGTGCCAGTAGTCGGGACAGGGGGTTCTACGAGCAGTACTTC
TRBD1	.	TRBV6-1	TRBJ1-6	CASSEGTGGTPLHF	TGTGCCAGCAGTGAAGGAACAGGGGGGACACCCCTCCACTTT
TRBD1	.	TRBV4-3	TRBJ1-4	CASSPTGQHNEKLFF	TGCGCCAGCAGCCCAACGGGACAGCATAATGAAAAACTGTTTTTT
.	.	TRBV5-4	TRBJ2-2	CASSVGAPGSGELFF	TGTGCCAGCAGCGTGGGGGCCCCGGGGTCCGGGGAGCTGTTTTTT
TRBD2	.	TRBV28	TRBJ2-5	CASSLGTTGGPWETQYF	TGTGCCAGCAGTTTAGGTACAACGGGGGGACCTTGGGAGACCCAGTACTTC
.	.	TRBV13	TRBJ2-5	CASSRLVEETQYF	TGTGCCAGCAGCAGACTAGTAGAAGAGACCCAGTACTTC
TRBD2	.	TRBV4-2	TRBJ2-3	CASSQGLADTQYF	TGTGCCAGCAGCCAGGGACTAGCAGATACGCAGTATTTT
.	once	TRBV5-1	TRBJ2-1	CASSLETTSYNEQFF	TGCGCCAGCAGCTTGGAGACAACCTCCTACAATGAGCAGTTCTTC
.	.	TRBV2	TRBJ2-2	CASSPTQLNTGELFF	TGTGCCAGCAGCCCCACACAGCTGAACACCGGGGAGCTGTTTTTT
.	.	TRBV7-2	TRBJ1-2	CASSLGGWTDYGYTF	TGTGCCAGCAGCTTAGGAGGTTGGACAGACTATGGCTACACCTTC
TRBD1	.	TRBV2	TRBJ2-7	CASSEDVPGQGLYEQYF	TGTGCCAGCAGTGAAGATGTTCCGGGACAGGGCCTCTACGAGCAGTACTTC
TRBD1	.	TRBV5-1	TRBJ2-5	CASSYLQGAWETQYF	TGCGCCAGCAGCTACTTACAGGGGGCGTGGGAGACCCAGTACTTC
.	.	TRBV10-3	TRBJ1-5	CAISDIRVSPNQPQHF	TGTGCCATCAGTGATATACGGGTGAGCCCCAATCAGCCCCAGCATTTT
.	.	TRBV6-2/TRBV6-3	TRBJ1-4	CASSYSRRVATNEKLFF	TGTGCCAGCAGTTACTCGAGGCGGGTGGCAACTAATGAAAAACTGTTTTTT
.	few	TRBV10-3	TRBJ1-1	CAIAENTEAFF	TGTGCCATCGCAGAGAACACTGAAGCTTTCTTT
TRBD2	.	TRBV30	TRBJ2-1	CAIEAGGLYNEQFF	TGTGCCATCGAAGCGGGGGGGCTGTACAATGAGCAGTTCTTC
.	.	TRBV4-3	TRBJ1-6	CASSQRSDRSHNSPLHF	TGCGCCAGCAGCCAACGAAGTGACAGGTCCCATAATTCACCCCTCCACTTT
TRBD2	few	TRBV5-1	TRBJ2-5	CASGRLAGAEETQYF	TGCGCCAGCGGACGACTAGCGGGGGCCGAAGAGACCCAGTACTTC
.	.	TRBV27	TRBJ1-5	CASRTRRVSDQPQHF	TGTGCCAGCAGAACGAGACGGGTGAGCGATCAGCCCCAGCATTTT
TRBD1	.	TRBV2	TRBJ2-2	CASRFGQGTTGELFF	TGTGCCAGCAGGTTTGGACAGGGAACTACCGGGGAGCTGTTTTTT
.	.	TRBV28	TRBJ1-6	CASSTDSSYNSPLHF	TGTGCCAGCAGTACGGACAGCTCCTATAATTCACCCCTCCACTTT
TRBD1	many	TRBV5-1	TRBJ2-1	CASSKPGQGFNEQFF	TGCGCCAGCAGTAAACCGGGACAGGGGTTTAATGAGCAGTTCTTC
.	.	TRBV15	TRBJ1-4	CATSRGTGNYEKLFF	TGTGCCACCAGCAGAGGGACCGGGAATTATGAAAAACTGTTTTTT
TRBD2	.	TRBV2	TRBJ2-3	CASGRTSGGYTDTQYF	TGTGCCAGCGGGAGGACTAGCGGGGGGTACACAGATACGCAGTATTTT
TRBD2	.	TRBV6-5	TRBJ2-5	CAFRVAGVETQYF	TGTGCCTTCCGGGTAGCGGGGGTGGAGACCCAGTACTTC
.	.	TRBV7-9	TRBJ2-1	CASSFTRLHNEQFF	TGTGCCAGCAGCTTTACGAGGCTCCACAATGAGCAGTTCTTC
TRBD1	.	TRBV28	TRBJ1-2	CASSRTGHYGYTF	TGTGCCAGCAGTCGGACAGGGCACTATGGCTACACCTTC
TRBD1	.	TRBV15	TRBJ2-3	CATSRALKVGTGVSDTQYF	TGTGCCACCAGCAGAGCCTTAAAGGTGGGGACAGGGGTTTCAGATACGCAGTATTTT
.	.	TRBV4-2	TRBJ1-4	CASSQEEGLDYEKLFF	TGTGCCAGCAGCCAAGAAGAGGGATTGGATTATGAAAAACTGTTTTTT
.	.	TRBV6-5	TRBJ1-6	CASSFSDSPLHF	TGTGCCAGCAGTTTTTCTGATTCACCCCTCCACTTT
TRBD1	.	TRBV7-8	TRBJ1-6	CASSLARGTGSYSPLHF	TGTGCCAGCAGCTTAGCGCGAGGGACAGGCTCGTATTCACCCCTCCACTTT
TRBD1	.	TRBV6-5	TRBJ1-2	CASTSPGQAYGYTF	TGTGCCAGCACCAGCCCGGGACAGGCTTATGGCTACACCTTC
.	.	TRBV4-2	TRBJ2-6	CASSQEQKGSGANVLTF	TGTGCCAGCAGCCAGGAACAAAAGGGGTCTGGGGCCAACGTCCTGACTTTC
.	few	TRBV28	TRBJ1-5	CASTPPLWAGNQPQHF	TGTGCCAGCACTCCCCCACTTTGGGCAGGCAATCAGCCCCAGCATTTT
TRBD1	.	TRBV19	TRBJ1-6	CASSTGQGMNSPLHF	TGTGCCAGTAGTACAGGACAGGGGATGAATTCACCCCTCCACTTT
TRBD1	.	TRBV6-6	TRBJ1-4	CASSYATGGGEKLFF	TGTGCCAGCAGTTACGCGACAGGGGGAGGTGAAAAACTGTTTTTT